The rows below give T cell receptor beta chains drawn from one sample of a study of regulatory T cells in long-lasting Graves disease. TCRdb passed the multiplex PCR reads through MiXCR, listing each CDR3 protein once. The data contain some 600,000 distinct CDR3 sequences, around 15% of them singletons. The sample also formed part of further work on T cells in Graves' hyperthyroidism and ophthalmopathy.

The sequencing here drew on peripheral blood mononuclear cells (PBMCs), taken at new diagnosis, from a patient treated with antithyroid drugs. The receptors come from a man aged 18 to 30 with Graves disease. CDR3s include the opening cysteine and the closing phenylalanine or tryptophan. The order of the fields is J gene, D gene, V gene, clone size, CDR3 protein, CDR3 DNA. A D gene is named only where the DNA matches it firmly. Not every row has a clone size; where given, it reads once, few, many or a size class.

j_gene: TRBJ1-6; d_gene: -; v_gene: TRBV11-2; abundance: few; CDR3aa: CASSLLQGGSPLHF; CDR3nt: TGTGCCAGCAGCTTATTGCAGGGAGGGTCGCCCCTCCACTTT
j_gene: TRBJ2-3; d_gene: TRBD2; v_gene: TRBV5-6; abundance: few; CDR3aa: CASSFLPGLAGPSTGTQYF; CDR3nt: TGTGCCAGCAGCTTTCTTCCGGGACTAGCGGGCCCAAGCACAGGTACGCAGTATTTT
j_gene: TRBJ2-7; d_gene: -; v_gene: TRBV7-9; abundance: many; CDR3aa: CASSSDRGRGEYEQYF; CDR3nt: TGTGCCAGCAGCTCGGACCGGGGAAGGGGGGAGTACGAGCAGTACTTC
j_gene: TRBJ2-3; d_gene: TRBD2; v_gene: TRBV7-6; abundance: -; CDR3aa: CASSNRPGLSTDTQYF; CDR3nt: TGTGCCAGCAGCAACCGTCCGGGACTAAGCACAGATACGCAGTATTTT
j_gene: TRBJ1-1; d_gene: -; v_gene: TRBV6-1; abundance: many; CDR3aa: CASSNPFQGWNTEAFF; CDR3nt: TGTGCCAGCAGCAACCCTTTCCAGGGTTGGAACACTGAAGCTTTCTTT
j_gene: TRBJ1-2; d_gene: TRBD1; v_gene: TRBV20-1; abundance: many; CDR3aa: CSARGDRGRDYGYTF; CDR3nt: TGCAGTGCTAGAGGGGACAGGGGGCGAGACTATGGCTACACCTTC
j_gene: TRBJ2-7; d_gene: -; v_gene: TRBV29-1; abundance: -; CDR3aa: CSVRPDSLSYEQYF; CDR3nt: TGCAGCGTCCGGCCTGACAGCCTCTCCTACGAGCAGTACTTC
j_gene: TRBJ2-7; d_gene: TRBD2; v_gene: TRBV28; abundance: -; CDR3aa: CASSQTSGASYEQYF; CDR3nt: TGTGCCAGCAGCCAGACTAGCGGAGCTTCCTACGAGCAGTACTTC
j_gene: TRBJ2-1; d_gene: -; v_gene: TRBV2; abundance: many; CDR3aa: CASTSLGRAHNEQFF; CDR3nt: TGTGCCAGCACCTCCCTGGGCAGGGCCCACAATGAGCAGTTCTTC
j_gene: TRBJ2-7; d_gene: -; v_gene: TRBV20-1; abundance: many; CDR3aa: CSATPRRGGISEQYF; CDR3nt: TGCAGTGCTACTCCTCGGAGGGGGGGAATAAGCGAGCAGTACTTC
j_gene: TRBJ2-7; d_gene: -; v_gene: TRBV5-1; abundance: many; CDR3aa: CASSSGYYEQYF; CDR3nt: TGCGCCAGCAGCTCGGGGTACTACGAGCAGTACTTC
j_gene: TRBJ2-1; d_gene: TRBD2; v_gene: TRBV2; abundance: few; CDR3aa: CASSPGLAGGPGFGEQFF; CDR3nt: TGTGCCAGCAGTCCCGGACTAGCGGGAGGGCCGGGGTTCGGTGAGCAGTTCTTC
j_gene: TRBJ2-3; d_gene: TRBD2; v_gene: TRBV27; abundance: many; CDR3aa: CASSPRLALSTDTQYF; CDR3nt: TGTGCCAGCAGCCCACGACTAGCTCTAAGCACAGATACGCAGTATTTT
j_gene: TRBJ1-3; d_gene: -; v_gene: TRBV5-1; abundance: -; CDR3aa: CASSPTTVSSGNTIYF; CDR3nt: TGCGCCAGCAGCCCAACGACAGTCAGCTCTGGAAACACCATATATTTT
j_gene: TRBJ1-1; d_gene: -; v_gene: TRBV12-3/TRBV12-4; abundance: many; CDR3aa: CASSLWGSAFF; CDR3nt: TGTGCCAGCAGTTTGTGGGGCTCGGCTTTCTTT
j_gene: TRBJ2-1; d_gene: TRBD2; v_gene: TRBV28; abundance: -; CDR3aa: CASSLKTSLAGDISYRPFF; CDR3nt: TGTGCCAGCAGTTTAAAGACGTCTCTAGCGGGAGACATCTCCTATCGCCCGTTCTTC
j_gene: TRBJ2-3; d_gene: -; v_gene: TRBV14; abundance: few; CDR3aa: CASSHDWSTDTQYF; CDR3nt: TGTGCCAGCAGCCATGATTGGAGCACAGATACGCAGTATTTT
j_gene: TRBJ1-5; d_gene: -; v_gene: TRBV7-2; abundance: few; CDR3aa: CASSFTGLSNQPQHF; CDR3nt: TGTGCCAGCAGCTTTACAGGGTTGAGCAATCAGCCCCAGCATTTT
j_gene: TRBJ2-7; d_gene: -; v_gene: TRBV7-9; abundance: -; CDR3aa: CASSVRDSQYF; CDR3nt: TGTGCCAGCAGCGTCCGGGACTCGCAGTACTTC
j_gene: TRBJ1-2; d_gene: TRBD1; v_gene: TRBV20-1; abundance: few; CDR3aa: CSARAEPGTANYGYTF; CDR3nt: TGCAGTGCTAGAGCCGAACCCGGGACAGCTAACTATGGCTACACCTTC
j_gene: TRBJ2-1; d_gene: -; v_gene: TRBV19; abundance: few; CDR3aa: CASSISAGNRYNEQFF; CDR3nt: TGTGCCAGTAGTATATCGGCGGGCAACAGGTACAATGAGCAGTTCTTC
j_gene: TRBJ2-5; d_gene: -; v_gene: TRBV29-1; abundance: -; CDR3aa: CSVETRDAQETQYF; CDR3nt: TGCAGCGTTGAAACGCGGGACGCTCAAGAGACCCAGTACTTC
j_gene: TRBJ1-1; d_gene: -; v_gene: TRBV5-1; abundance: -; CDR3aa: CASSLVGTTNTEAFF; CDR3nt: TGCGCCAGCAGCTTGGTAGGGACAACGAACACTGAAGCTTTCTTT
j_gene: TRBJ1-1; d_gene: -; v_gene: TRBV3-1; abundance: few; CDR3aa: CASSPGVSPGNTEAFF; CDR3nt: TGTGCCAGCAGCCCGGGGGTTAGCCCAGGGAACACTGAAGCTTTCTTT
j_gene: TRBJ2-7; d_gene: TRBD2; v_gene: TRBV28; abundance: many; CDR3aa: CASSTRGENHEQYF; CDR3nt: TGTGCCAGCAGTACCCGGGGGGAGAACCACGAGCAGTACTTC
j_gene: TRBJ2-1; d_gene: TRBD1; v_gene: TRBV30; abundance: -; CDR3aa: CAWSLTGFHNEQFF; CDR3nt: TGTGCCTGGAGCCTGACAGGGTTCCACAATGAGCAGTTCTTC
j_gene: TRBJ2-7; d_gene: TRBD1; v_gene: TRBV6-1; abundance: many; CDR3aa: CASSPTGVLPYEQYF; CDR3nt: TGTGCCAGCAGTCCCACAGGGGTACTCCCCTACGAGCAGTACTTC
j_gene: TRBJ1-1; d_gene: -; v_gene: TRBV19; abundance: -; CDR3aa: CASSQGAGGQTNTEAFF; CDR3nt: TGTGCCAGTAGTCAGGGTGCAGGAGGACAAACGAACACTGAAGCTTTCTTT
j_gene: TRBJ2-1; d_gene: TRBD2; v_gene: TRBV6-2/TRBV6-3; abundance: many; CDR3aa: CASSYRAGSPDNEQFF; CDR3nt: TGTGCCAGCAGTTACCGAGCGGGATCTCCGGACAATGAGCAGTTCTTC
j_gene: TRBJ2-7; d_gene: TRBD2; v_gene: TRBV30; abundance: -; CDR3aa: CAWMSRASGTYEQYF; CDR3nt: TGTGCCTGGATGTCTCGGGCTAGCGGAACTTACGAGCAGTACTTC
j_gene: TRBJ2-3; d_gene: -; v_gene: TRBV29-1; abundance: many; CDR3aa: CSVVDTGRVKDTQYF; CDR3nt: TGCAGCGTTGTGGATACAGGGAGGGTCAAAGATACGCAGTATTTT
j_gene: TRBJ2-7; d_gene: TRBD1; v_gene: TRBV27; abundance: few; CDR3aa: CASSWTGRSSYEQYF; CDR3nt: TGTGCCAGCAGTTGGACAGGTAGAAGCTCCTACGAGCAGTACTTC
j_gene: TRBJ1-4; d_gene: -; v_gene: TRBV6-1; abundance: -; CDR3aa: CASSEWGRVEKLFF; CDR3nt: TGTGCCAGCAGTGAGTGGGGCCGGGTTGAAAAACTGTTTTTT
j_gene: TRBJ2-7; d_gene: -; v_gene: TRBV7-2; abundance: many; CDR3aa: CASSLARDTTYEQYF; CDR3nt: TGTGCCAGCAGCTTAGCGCGGGACACCACCTACGAGCAGTACTTC
j_gene: TRBJ1-3; d_gene: -; v_gene: TRBV12-3/TRBV12-4; abundance: many; CDR3aa: CASNPGVFSGNTIYF; CDR3nt: TGTGCCAGCAACCCAGGGGTCTTCTCTGGAAACACCATATATTTT
j_gene: TRBJ1-3; d_gene: TRBD1; v_gene: TRBV7-6; abundance: few; CDR3aa: CASSASDRGGNTIYF; CDR3nt: TGTGCCAGCAGCGCCTCGGACAGGGGTGGAAACACCATATATTTT
j_gene: TRBJ2-6; d_gene: -; v_gene: TRBV7-3; abundance: -; CDR3aa: CASSLKGGSGANVLTF; CDR3nt: TGTGCCAGCAGCCTTAAAGGTGGTTCTGGGGCCAACGTCCTGACTTTC
j_gene: TRBJ2-4; d_gene: -; v_gene: TRBV20-1; abundance: many; CDR3aa: CSATDLAKNIQYF; CDR3nt: TGCAGTGCTACGGATCTAGCCAAAAACATTCAGTACTTC
j_gene: TRBJ2-3; d_gene: TRBD2; v_gene: TRBV12-3/TRBV12-4; abundance: many; CDR3aa: CASIPTSGRKSTDTQYF; CDR3nt: TGTGCCAGCATCCCGACTAGCGGGAGGAAAAGCACAGATACGCAGTATTTT
j_gene: TRBJ2-4; d_gene: -; v_gene: TRBV7-2; abundance: -; CDR3aa: CASSLSGPSAKNIQYF; CDR3nt: TGTGCCAGCAGCTTATCGGGACCTTCAGCCAAAAACATTCAGTACTTC